This TCR beta chain was profiled in a study of vaccination effects on CD4 cells after COVID-19. The study, taken as a whole, reports: The study had few convalescent patients and no early post-infection timepoints. Marked clonal contraction was seen in infection- and vaccine-induced clones late after vaccination.

As concerns this clone: Its antigen is not known.

Produced via immunoSEQ multiplex PCR; TCRdb's table is partial and in-frame only. The sample lists 20,000 to 25,000 clones, less than 75% occurring once. At the end of roughly 9 days of culture, CD4+ T cells were isolated. Vaccinated recipients, who were negative for nucleocapsid antibodies, had no history of SARS-CoV-2 infection. The TCR sequence derives from a human donor who received a COVID-19 vaccine. The source was CD4+ T cells from PBMCs cultured without peptide, collected before COVID-19 vaccination.

The CDR3 nucleotides are TGTGCCAGCAGCCAAGGGCTTGGTACACTTAGACCTAGCACTGAAGCTTTCTTT. Amino acid sequence: CASSQGLGTLRPSTEAFF. This chain connects TRBV3-1 (or the pseudogene TRBV3-2) to TRBJ1-1, with no clear D. With 1 base removed from V and 4 bases from J, the gap between germline ends came to 22 bases. The germline gives CDR1 LGHDT, CDR2 YNNKEL (reference sequence). This CDR3 spans 18 amino acids.